This TCR beta chain emerged from a study of early T cells in non-severe SARS-CoV-2 infection (TCRdb year 2021). Background on the whole study: Because TCR sequencing was done on bulk RNA from unsorted whole blood, the alpha and beta chains could not be paired.

Study-wide conclusions, independent of this receptor: VDJdb matching was skewed toward anti-spike CD8 responses and likely underestimated virus-specific expansions, missing private and CD4 specificities.

This clonotype was seen ten or more times. Its antigen is unknown. No much larger clone is present one base from it, and per-base qualities are unavailable. Preparation of the library involved 5' RACE. Sequencer: NextSeq 500. In the TCR library protocol, unique molecular identifiers were attached to individual cDNA molecules to correct for PCR bias and sequencing error. TCR alpha and beta chains were both sequenced, and the abundances of alpha and beta sequences in each sample were closely correlated with each other. Concerning the study's data processing: Decombinator V4 was used to annotate the V gene, J gene and CDR3 of the TCR sequences. TCRs were defined as expanded if a significant change between any two time points was detected under a Poisson model with p below 0.0001. TCR abundances were normalised to the total number of TCRs sequenced per sample and were expressed as counts per million. MAIT TCRs were defined by TRAV1-2 paired with TRAJ12, TRAJ20 or TRAJ33, and iNKT TCRs by TRAV10 paired with TRAJ18. VDJdb, accessed on 1 November 2021, was searched for TCRs annotated for CMV, EBV and SARS-CoV-2, and TCRs annotated for more than one antigen were excluded. TCRdb handled the public reads itself, with Q25 trimming in fastp and clone calling in MiXCR, and kept productive beta chains. CDR3 protein sequences are deduplicated, and each keeps its most common genes and DNA. These V and J calls derive from TCRdb rather than the authors' analysis. The sample yields about 33,000 distinct CDR3 sequences; 5.3% were counted once. Together, the top ten hold 25% to 30% of the sample.

This was a case-control study nested in a cohort of healthcare workers in London, UK, who had nasopharyngeal swab PCR tests and blood samples taken every week. Healthcare workers were recruited during the week of the UK lockdown, between 23 and 31 March 2020, and followed weekly for up to roughly 15 weeks. Measured from the cysteine to the phenylalanine, the CDR3 is 16 residues long. Only CDR3 DNA is held: 48 bases, read in frame from base 1. Unmatched junction bases come to 12, with V trimmed by 3 bases and J by 8 bases. Looking up the germline V gene yields CDR1 SGDLS and CDR2 YYNGEE. The sample comprised whole blood. The sequence derives from an adult who was a healthcare worker with PCR-confirmed SARS-CoV-2 infection or an uninfected control (not recorded which). The receptor chain draws on TRBV9 and TRBJ2-1; 9 of the junction bases match TRBD2. At the DNA level, the sequence is TGTGCCAGCAGCGCGGAGCGGGGGGCTTCTTGGTATGAGCAGTTCTTC. Its product reads: CASSAERGASWYEQFF.